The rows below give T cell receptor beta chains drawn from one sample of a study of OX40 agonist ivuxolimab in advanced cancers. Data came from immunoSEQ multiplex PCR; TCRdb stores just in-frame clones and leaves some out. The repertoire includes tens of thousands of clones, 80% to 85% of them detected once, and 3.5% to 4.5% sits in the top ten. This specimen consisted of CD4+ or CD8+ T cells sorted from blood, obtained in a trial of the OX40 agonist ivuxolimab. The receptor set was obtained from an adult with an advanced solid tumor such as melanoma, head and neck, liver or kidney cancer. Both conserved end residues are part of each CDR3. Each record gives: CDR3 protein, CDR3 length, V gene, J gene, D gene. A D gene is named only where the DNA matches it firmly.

cdr3_aa: CASSPPSGAGNTGELFF; cdr3_length: 17; v_call: TRBV9; j_call: TRBJ2-2; d_call: TRBD2
cdr3_aa: CASSATTGATNEKLFF; cdr3_length: 16; v_call: TRBV9; j_call: TRBJ1-4; d_call: TRBD1
cdr3_aa: CASSPTGGRDTQYF; cdr3_length: 14; v_call: TRBV6-1; j_call: TRBJ2-3; d_call: TRBD1
cdr3_aa: CASRADGANEAFF; cdr3_length: 13; v_call: TRBV2; j_call: TRBJ1-1; d_call: .
cdr3_aa: CASSLTISNEKLFF; cdr3_length: 14; v_call: TRBV7-2; j_call: TRBJ1-4; d_call: .
cdr3_aa: CASSPGPPDQPQHF; cdr3_length: 14; v_call: TRBV6-4; j_call: TRBJ1-5; d_call: .
cdr3_aa: CASSPRDRGNTEAFF; cdr3_length: 15; v_call: TRBV6-5; j_call: TRBJ1-1; d_call: TRBD1
cdr3_aa: CASSPGQGFTGELFF; cdr3_length: 15; v_call: TRBV11-3; j_call: TRBJ2-2; d_call: TRBD1
cdr3_aa: CASSLEGVSYEQYF; cdr3_length: 14; v_call: TRBV5-8; j_call: .; d_call: .
cdr3_aa: CASSLGQGFQETQYF; cdr3_length: 15; v_call: TRBV5-6; j_call: TRBJ2-5; d_call: TRBD1
cdr3_aa: CASSWRSGPAFF; cdr3_length: 12; v_call: TRBV7-9; j_call: TRBJ1-1; d_call: .
cdr3_aa: CASSIGQGQETQYF; cdr3_length: 14; v_call: TRBV19; j_call: TRBJ2-5; d_call: TRBD1
cdr3_aa: CASSPRSGHGPADTQYF; cdr3_length: 17; v_call: TRBV7-9; j_call: TRBJ2-3; d_call: .
cdr3_aa: CASKGQGANTGELFF; cdr3_length: 15; v_call: TRBV5-1; j_call: TRBJ2-2; d_call: TRBD1
cdr3_aa: CASSLELRGRDTEAFF; cdr3_length: 16; v_call: TRBV5-4; j_call: TRBJ1-1; d_call: .
cdr3_aa: CASIRDRVDTEAFF; cdr3_length: 14; v_call: TRBV6-5; j_call: TRBJ1-1; d_call: TRBD1
cdr3_aa: CATTQGAQANTGELFF; cdr3_length: 16; v_call: TRBV15; j_call: TRBJ2-2; d_call: .
cdr3_aa: CASSQGRGTDTQYF; cdr3_length: 14; v_call: TRBV6-1; j_call: TRBJ2-3; d_call: .
cdr3_aa: CASSYSGSSTDTQYF; cdr3_length: 15; v_call: TRBV7-2; j_call: TRBJ2-3; d_call: .
cdr3_aa: CASSLGDSLNTEAFF; cdr3_length: 15; v_call: TRBV7-9; j_call: TRBJ1-1; d_call: TRBD1
cdr3_aa: CATTQGNTEAFF; cdr3_length: 12; v_call: TRBV6-5; j_call: TRBJ1-1; d_call: .
cdr3_aa: CASSFWPGNQPQHF; cdr3_length: 14; v_call: TRBV7-9; j_call: TRBJ1-5; d_call: .
cdr3_aa: CASSLLRGGLNYGYTF; cdr3_length: 16; v_call: TRBV19; j_call: TRBJ1-2; d_call: .
cdr3_aa: CASSSRLGDTQYF; cdr3_length: 13; v_call: TRBV5-6; j_call: TRBJ2-3; d_call: .
cdr3_aa: CASSFQAGLSTDTQYF; cdr3_length: 16; v_call: TRBV7-2; j_call: TRBJ2-3; d_call: TRBD2
cdr3_aa: CASSLYVTGAQETQYF; cdr3_length: 16; v_call: TRBV7-2; j_call: TRBJ2-5; d_call: TRBD1
cdr3_aa: CAISESTRGWTANTEAFF; cdr3_length: 18; v_call: TRBV10-3; j_call: TRBJ1-1; d_call: .
cdr3_aa: CASSLNRVEEQYF; cdr3_length: 13; v_call: TRBV5-4; j_call: TRBJ2-7; d_call: .
cdr3_aa: CASRRDGRNTGELFF; cdr3_length: 15; v_call: TRBV6-5; j_call: TRBJ2-2; d_call: .
cdr3_aa: CATSRAWGNGNTIYF; cdr3_length: 15; v_call: TRBV15; j_call: TRBJ1-3; d_call: .
cdr3_aa: CASSLGQQIYGYTF; cdr3_length: 14; v_call: TRBV7-2; j_call: TRBJ1-2; d_call: .
cdr3_aa: CAIRESSEQYF; cdr3_length: 11; v_call: TRBV10-3; j_call: TRBJ2-7; d_call: .
cdr3_aa: CASSYSWANSYEQYF; cdr3_length: 15; v_call: TRBV6-5; j_call: TRBJ2-7; d_call: .
cdr3_aa: CSAREETQYF; cdr3_length: 10; v_call: TRBV20-1; j_call: TRBJ2-5; d_call: .
cdr3_aa: CATSRDRTVQGYGYTF; cdr3_length: 16; v_call: TRBV15; j_call: TRBJ1-2; d_call: .
cdr3_aa: CASSYAGTGGREQYF; cdr3_length: 15; v_call: TRBV6-5; j_call: TRBJ2-7; d_call: TRBD1
cdr3_aa: CASSLRSAGKGYEQYF; cdr3_length: 16; v_call: TRBV28; j_call: TRBJ2-7; d_call: .
cdr3_aa: CGGGEGNQPQHF; cdr3_length: 12; v_call: TRBV6-1; j_call: TRBJ1-5; d_call: .
cdr3_aa: CASSRSQLSYGYTF; cdr3_length: 14; v_call: TRBV6-1; j_call: TRBJ1-2; d_call: .
cdr3_aa: CASSHSGPTTQETQYF; cdr3_length: 16; v_call: TRBV4-1; j_call: TRBJ2-5; d_call: .
cdr3_aa: CASSPGGGVPEAFF; cdr3_length: 14; v_call: TRBV19; j_call: TRBJ1-1; d_call: .
cdr3_aa: CASSYSGIPYQPQHF; cdr3_length: 15; v_call: TRBV6-5; j_call: TRBJ1-5; d_call: .
cdr3_aa: CAIRGQGDQYF; cdr3_length: 11; v_call: TRBV10-3; j_call: TRBJ2-4; d_call: .
cdr3_aa: CASSPRALAGGTETQYF; cdr3_length: 17; v_call: TRBV4-2; j_call: TRBJ2-5; d_call: TRBD2
cdr3_aa: CASSSLRGRYQETQYF; cdr3_length: 16; v_call: TRBV28; j_call: TRBJ2-5; d_call: TRBD1
cdr3_aa: CASSDSIVVNEETQYF; cdr3_length: 16; v_call: TRBV6-4; j_call: TRBJ2-5; d_call: .
cdr3_aa: CASGEGPGLYNEQFF; cdr3_length: 15; v_call: TRBV12-5; j_call: TRBJ2-1; d_call: .
cdr3_aa: CASSFSLNQPQHF; cdr3_length: 13; v_call: TRBV28; j_call: TRBJ1-5; d_call: .
cdr3_aa: CASRDQQGVGTEAFF; cdr3_length: 15; v_call: TRBV6-1; j_call: TRBJ1-1; d_call: TRBD1
cdr3_aa: CASRELQETQYF; cdr3_length: 12; v_call: TRBV2; j_call: TRBJ2-5; d_call: .
cdr3_aa: CASGSIYEQYF; cdr3_length: 11; v_call: TRBV11-2; j_call: TRBJ2-7; d_call: .
cdr3_aa: CATSRPPRVSGANVLTF; cdr3_length: 17; v_call: TRBV15; j_call: TRBJ2-6; d_call: .
cdr3_aa: CASSLTDLHTDTQYF; cdr3_length: 15; v_call: TRBV7-6; j_call: TRBJ2-3; d_call: .
cdr3_aa: CASRPEAGEIITDTQYF; cdr3_length: 17; v_call: TRBV28; j_call: TRBJ2-3; d_call: TRBD2
cdr3_aa: CASSMLTGTGYTF; cdr3_length: 13; v_call: TRBV19; j_call: TRBJ1-2; d_call: .